This entry is about one T cell receptor (beta chain). Its antigen is undetermined. One end of the junction fails to match germline, which may point to a read error. This specimen belongs to a study of T-cell reconstitution after alpha-beta-depleted transplantation in children. Whole-study findings and limits: Roughly two months post-transplant, alpha-beta T cells reportedly originated from several hundred graft clones that had expanded. Certain patients had high TCRbeta diversity at day 60, and it came from recipient T cells and thymic progenitors that survived. T-cell numbers and diversity, one year after transplant, stemmed largely from T cells that were newly produced.

CDR1 DFQATT and CDR2 SNEGSKA come from the germline V gene (reference sequence). The CDR3 length is 16 residues. A TCRbeta library incorporating unique molecular identifiers was prepared. TCRdb re-called the PCR reads through MiXCR, storing one row per CDR3 protein. The sample comprises about 540,000 distinct CDR3 sequences, 25% to 30% of which are singletons, and less than 40% rests with the top ten. The source is a boy under two years old with Wiskott-Aldrich syndrome, due to receive a stem cell transplant. V is TRBV20-1 and J is TRBJ2-7, with 10 nucleotides matching TRBD2. The sequencing used PBMCs, collected before TCRalphabeta/CD19-depleted stem cell transplant. The CDR3 spells CCASLFSSGRGDEQYF. CDR3 sequence (DNA): TGCTGTGCTAGCCTATTTTCTAGCGGGAGAGGCGACGAGCAGTACTTC.